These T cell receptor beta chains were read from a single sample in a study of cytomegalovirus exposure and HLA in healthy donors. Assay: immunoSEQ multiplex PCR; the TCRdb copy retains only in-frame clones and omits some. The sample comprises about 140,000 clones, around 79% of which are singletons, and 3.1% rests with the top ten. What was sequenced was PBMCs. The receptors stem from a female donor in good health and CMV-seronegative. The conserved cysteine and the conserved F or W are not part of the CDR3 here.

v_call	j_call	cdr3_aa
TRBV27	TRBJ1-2	ASSTTGGYGYT
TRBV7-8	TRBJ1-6	ASSLRGLSYNSPLH
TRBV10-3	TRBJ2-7	AISEPRLAGVQY
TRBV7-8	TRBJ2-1	ASSRESYNEQF
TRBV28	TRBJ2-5	ASSLHRKETQY
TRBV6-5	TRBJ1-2	ASRSTGPNYGYT
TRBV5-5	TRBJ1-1	ASRNGQRHGEAF
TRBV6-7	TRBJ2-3	ASSYSAGGSTDTQY
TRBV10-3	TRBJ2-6	AIGETSGRAGSGANVLT
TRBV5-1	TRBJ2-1	ASNYYQVPSGSSYNEQF
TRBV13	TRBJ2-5	ASSLATSGGYAQY
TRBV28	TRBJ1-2	ASSTVYGYT
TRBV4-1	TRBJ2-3	ASSQETLVHISTDTQY
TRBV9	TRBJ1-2	ASSVRTGNYGYT
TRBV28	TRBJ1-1	ASSLTPSGAF
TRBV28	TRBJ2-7	ASSFLGGSLNYEQY
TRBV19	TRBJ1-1	ASSTPILEAAF